One sample yielded the 6 T cell receptor beta chains listed below, sequenced in a study of CD8+ T cells in alopecia areata. Treatment defined: oral pan-JAK inhibitor, 5-10 mg twice daily. cDNA serving as the sequencing template came from extracted, reverse transcribed RNA. Assay: immunoSEQ multiplex PCR; the TCRdb copy retains only in-frame clones and omits some. This sample has fewer than 200,000 clones, with around 50% found just once. The source was CD8+ T cells sorted from blood, collected at week 24, from a patient treated with tofacitinib. All receptors derive from a human donor with alopecia areata.

This chain uses TRBV30 with TRBJ2-5, with TRBD1 as a possible D gene (5 bases). V lost 3 bases and J lost 3, with 8 bases in between. This CDR3 comprises 12 residues. CDR1 is GTSNPN and CDR2 is SVGIG in the germline V gene (reference sequence). CDR3 DNA sequence: TGTGCCTGGAGACTGACAGAAGAGACCCAGTACTTC. As protein: CAWRLTEETQYF.

This rearrangement joins TRBV4-2 to TRBJ2-3; 7 bases are shared with TRBD1. The CDR3 extends over 16 amino acids. Germline V gene sequence: CDR1 LGHNA, CDR2 YNFKEQ. The V gene end was trimmed by 0 bases and the J gene end by 3 bases; junction bases not matched to a gene: 6. The CDR3: CASSQESGQETDTQYF. CDR3 in DNA: TGTGCCAGCAGCCAAGAATCAGGACAGGAAACAGATACGCAGTATTTT.

The V and J genes are TRBV14 and TRBJ2-5; either TRBD1 or TRBD2 may supply D (5 bases each). Trimming removed 5 bases from V and 5 bases from J, with 15 bases in between. The CDR3 has 14 amino acids. Germline-derived CDR1 and CDR2 are SGHDN and FVKESK. The CDR3 DNA is TGTGCCAGCAGCGTTCGAGAGGGGTGGGAGACCCAGTACTTC. Its translation is CASSVREGWETQYF. Full variable domain (remainder filled in from reference TRBV14 and TRBJ2-5): EAGVTQFPSHSVIEKGQTVTLRCDPISGHDNLYWYRRVMGKEIKFLLHFVKESKQDESGMPNNRFLAERTGGTYSTLKVQPAELEDSGVYFCASSVREGWETQYFGPGTRLLVL.

The chain carries TRBV23-1 and TRBJ2-5, with TRBD2 identical over 15 bases. TRBV23-1 is annotated as an ORF whose role is uncertain. The CDR3 has 21 residues. V gave up 4 bases and J gave up 2 bases; unmatched junction bases: 17. The CDR3 DNA reads as TGCGCCAGCAGTCCTCTGGGACTAGCGGGGGGAAAACGTACTGTACAAGAGACCCAGTACTTC. Its translation: CASSPLGLAGGKRTVQETQYF.

This chain links TRBV29-1 with TRBJ1-1; 8 bases map to TRBD1. Germline V CDR1 and CDR2: SQVTM, ANQGSEA. V was pared by 6 bases and J by 4 bases, with 7 bases of the junction left unmatched. The CDR3 totals 13 residues. The CDR3 protein is CSVASGTGTEAFF. The CDR3 DNA reads TGCAGCGTAGCGTCTGGGACAGGCACTGAAGCTTTCTTT.

This rearrangement joins TRBV7-6 to TRBJ2-5, with D possibly matching TRBD2 (5 bases). The germline gives CDR1 SGHVS, CDR2 FNYEAQ. The CDR3 runs 15 residues. Trimming removed 4 bases at V and 2 bases at J, with 14 bases between. CDR3 bases: TGTGCCAGCAGCTACGGATCGACGGGACAAGAGACCCAGTACTTC. Amino acid sequence: CASSYGSTGQETQYF.